A selection of T cell receptor beta chains follows, all from one sample in a study of blood T cell repertoires in COVID-19. Generated by immunoSEQ multiplex PCR, the TCRdb table keeps only in-frame clones and is missing some. The data hold 150,000 or so clones, with roughly nine tenths observed a single time. The sequenced sample was peripheral blood. The receptors shown here come from a man aged 50-60 years with acute or convalescent COVID-19. Each CDR3 is given with its conserved first and last residue. Fields, in order: clone size, D gene, V gene, J gene, CDR3 DNA, CDR3 protein. A D gene is named only where the DNA matches it firmly. Not all rows give a size; the values are once, few, many and, for expanded clones, a class.

clone size: NA; D gene: NA; V gene: TRBV6-5; J gene: TRBJ2-1; CDR3 DNA: TGTGCCAGCAGTCCCAACTACAATGAGCAGTTCTTC; CDR3 protein: CASSPNYNEQFF
clone size: NA; D gene: NA; V gene: TRBV7-9; J gene: TRBJ2-2; CDR3 DNA: TGTGCCAGCAGCACGCGGGACCGAAACACCGGGGAGCTGTTTTTT; CDR3 protein: CASSTRDRNTGELFF
clone size: NA; D gene: TRBD2; V gene: TRBV6-1; J gene: TRBJ2-3; CDR3 DNA: TGTGCCAGCAGTGAAACCCTCCCTAGCGGGAGGGCCGTAGATACGCAGTATTTT; CDR3 protein: CASSETLPSGRAVDTQYF
clone size: NA; D gene: NA; V gene: TRBV6-5; J gene: TRBJ2-5; CDR3 DNA: TGTGCCAGCATTCAACGGGGAGGCGGGAAGACCCAGTACTTC; CDR3 protein: CASIQRGGGKTQYF
clone size: NA; D gene: NA; V gene: TRBV6-6; J gene: TRBJ2-3; CDR3 DNA: TGTGCCAGCAGTTACTCGCTCCGCGGGGATACGCAGTATTTT; CDR3 protein: CASSYSLRGDTQYF
clone size: once; D gene: TRBD2; V gene: TRBV6-5; J gene: TRBJ2-1; CDR3 DNA: TGTGCCAGCAGATTTGGGACTAGCAACAATGAGCAGTTCTTC; CDR3 protein: CASRFGTSNNEQFF
clone size: NA; D gene: TRBD2; V gene: TRBV29-1; J gene: TRBJ2-1; CDR3 DNA: TGCAGCGTTGAAGAACTAGCGGGGCGTTACAATGAGCAGTTCTTC; CDR3 protein: CSVEELAGRYNEQFF
clone size: NA; D gene: NA; V gene: TRBV2; J gene: TRBJ2-5; CDR3 DNA: TGTGCCAGCAGGCCGGCACTAGCACCCCAAGAGACCCAGTACTTC; CDR3 protein: CASRPALAPQETQYF
clone size: once; D gene: NA; V gene: TRBV28; J gene: TRBJ1-4; CDR3 DNA: TGTGCCAGCAGTCCCATCCCGCAGGGTAGAGGTGAAAAACTGTTTTTT; CDR3 protein: CASSPIPQGRGEKLFF
clone size: NA; D gene: NA; V gene: TRBV28; J gene: TRBJ1-2; CDR3 DNA: TGTGCCAGCAGTATCCAGGGTTTTGGAGGCTACACCTTC; CDR3 protein: CASSIQGFGGYTF
clone size: NA; D gene: TRBD1; V gene: TRBV4-3; J gene: TRBJ1-6; CDR3 DNA: TGCGCCAGCAGCCATCATCGGGACAGGGTTTCACCCCTCCACTTT; CDR3 protein: CASSHHRDRVSPLHF
clone size: NA; D gene: NA; V gene: TRBV18; J gene: TRBJ1-4; CDR3 DNA: TGTGCCAGCTCACCAAGCCGGGCAACTAATGAAAAACTGTTTTTT; CDR3 protein: CASSPSRATNEKLFF
clone size: NA; D gene: NA; V gene: TRBV11-2; J gene: TRBJ1-3; CDR3 DNA: TGTGCCAGCAGCTTAGTTACGGGTTCTGGAAACACCATATATTTT; CDR3 protein: CASSLVTGSGNTIYF
clone size: NA; D gene: TRBD1; V gene: TRBV4-3; J gene: TRBJ1-2; CDR3 DNA: TGCGCCAGCAGCCAAGTTCGGAACCGGGACAGGGACGGCTACACCTTC; CDR3 protein: CASSQVRNRDRDGYTF
clone size: NA; D gene: NA; V gene: TRBV11-2; J gene: TRBJ2-1; CDR3 DNA: TGTGCCAGCAGCTTAGATCCGAAGGGGAATGAGCAGTTCTTC; CDR3 protein: CASSLDPKGNEQFF
clone size: NA; D gene: TRBD2; V gene: TRBV3-1/TRBV3-2; J gene: TRBJ2-1; CDR3 DNA: TGTGCCAGCAGCCAAGTTGCTGGACTAGGCAATGAGCAGTTCTTC; CDR3 protein: CASSQVAGLGNEQFF
clone size: NA; D gene: TRBD1; V gene: TRBV30; J gene: TRBJ1-5; CDR3 DNA: TGTGCCTGGACTATCCAAACGGGCAGGACAGGGTTTTATCAGCCCCAGCATTTT; CDR3 protein: CAWTIQTGRTGFYQPQHF
clone size: NA; D gene: NA; V gene: TRBV18; J gene: TRBJ2-1; CDR3 DNA: TGTGCCAGCTCACCACTAGGGGGGGCCTACAATGAGCAGTTCTTC; CDR3 protein: CASSPLGGAYNEQFF
clone size: NA; D gene: NA; V gene: TRBV3-1/TRBV3-2; J gene: TRBJ2-7; CDR3 DNA: TGTGCCAGCAGCCAAAGCCCTTCCACGTCCGAGCAGTACTTC; CDR3 protein: CASSQSPSTSEQYF
clone size: NA; D gene: NA; V gene: TRBV5-6; J gene: TRBJ1-6; CDR3 DNA: TGTGCCAGCAGCCTCGGACAGACAAATTCACCCCTCCACTTT; CDR3 protein: CASSLGQTNSPLHF
clone size: NA; D gene: TRBD1; V gene: TRBV27; J gene: TRBJ1-6; CDR3 DNA: TGTGCCAGCAGTTTGACAGGGGTGGGCTATAATTCACCCCTCCACTTT; CDR3 protein: CASSLTGVGYNSPLHF
clone size: NA; D gene: NA; V gene: TRBV6-5; J gene: TRBJ2-5; CDR3 DNA: TGTGCCAGCAGTTTACGACAGCCACCCCAAGAGACCCAGTACTTC; CDR3 protein: CASSLRQPPQETQYF
clone size: NA; D gene: NA; V gene: TRBV4-1; J gene: TRBJ2-2; CDR3 DNA: TGCGCCAGCAGCCAAGATTCGGGTTCCGGGGAGCTGTTTTTT; CDR3 protein: CASSQDSGSGELFF
clone size: NA; D gene: NA; V gene: TRBV7-2; J gene: TRBJ1-1; CDR3 DNA: TGTGCCAGCAGCTTAAGAACAGACCCCGAGGGCACTGAAGCTTTCTTT; CDR3 protein: CASSLRTDPEGTEAFF
clone size: NA; D gene: TRBD1; V gene: TRBV4-1; J gene: TRBJ2-2; CDR3 DNA: TGCGCCAGCAGCCATTCACGCCCGGGACAGGGGAGCACCGGGGAGCTGTTTTTT; CDR3 protein: CASSHSRPGQGSTGELFF
clone size: NA; D gene: TRBD2; V gene: TRBV28; J gene: TRBJ2-1; CDR3 DNA: TGTGCCAGCAGCACGGTCGGGGGGGGAGGGTTCTACAATGAGCAGTTCTTC; CDR3 protein: CASSTVGGGGFYNEQFF
clone size: NA; D gene: NA; V gene: TRBV3-1/TRBV3-2; J gene: TRBJ1-1; CDR3 DNA: TGTGCCAGCAGCCAAGACGGAGGGTGGTCAGCTGAAGCTTTCTTT; CDR3 protein: CASSQDGGWSAEAFF
clone size: once; D gene: NA; V gene: TRBV3-1/TRBV3-2; J gene: TRBJ2-1; CDR3 DNA: TGTGCCAGCAGTCGGTCCTTTTCGAATGAGCAGTTCTTC; CDR3 protein: CASSRSFSNEQFF
clone size: NA; D gene: TRBD1; V gene: TRBV2; J gene: TRBJ1-5; CDR3 DNA: TGTGCCAGCATGAGGGGCACAGGGGGGGGCAATCAGCCCCAGCATTTT; CDR3 protein: CASMRGTGGGNQPQHF
clone size: NA; D gene: NA; V gene: TRBV6-6; J gene: TRBJ1-5; CDR3 DNA: TGTGCCAGCAGTCCGACAGGTGGGCGCAATCAGCCCCAGCATTTT; CDR3 protein: CASSPTGGRNQPQHF
clone size: NA; D gene: NA; V gene: TRBV5-4; J gene: TRBJ2-5; CDR3 DNA: TGTGCCAGCAGCAGCCAGGGAAGTAGAGAGACCCAGTACTTC; CDR3 protein: CASSSQGSRETQYF
clone size: few; D gene: TRBD1; V gene: TRBV29-1; J gene: TRBJ2-3; CDR3 DNA: TGCAGCGTTGAAGGGGGACAGAGGGCAGATACGCAGTATTTT; CDR3 protein: CSVEGGQRADTQYF
clone size: NA; D gene: NA; V gene: TRBV2; J gene: TRBJ1-4; CDR3 DNA: TGTGCCAGCAGGGACACCCAAAAACTGTTTTTT; CDR3 protein: CASRDTQKLFF
clone size: NA; D gene: NA; V gene: TRBV5-8; J gene: TRBJ2-5; CDR3 DNA: TGTGCCAGCAGCTTGGGGAGAGCGGGAGAGACCCAGTACTTC; CDR3 protein: CASSLGRAGETQYF
clone size: NA; D gene: NA; V gene: TRBV12-3/TRBV12-4; J gene: TRBJ2-1; CDR3 DNA: TGTGCCAGCACCGTGACTTCGGATGAGCAGTTCTTC; CDR3 protein: CASTVTSDEQFF
clone size: NA; D gene: NA; V gene: TRBV19; J gene: TRBJ1-3; CDR3 DNA: TGTGCCAGTAAGGGACAATCGGCTGGAAACACCATATATTTT; CDR3 protein: CASKGQSAGNTIYF
clone size: few; D gene: NA; V gene: TRBV2; J gene: TRBJ1-3; CDR3 DNA: TGTGCCAGCAACACAGGGAGAAGTGGAAACACCATATATTTT; CDR3 protein: CASNTGRSGNTIYF
clone size: NA; D gene: TRBD1; V gene: TRBV30; J gene: TRBJ1-5; CDR3 DNA: TGTGCCTGGGGTCCCCGGGACAGGGTCGGTCAGCCCCAGCATTTT; CDR3 protein: CAWGPRDRVGQPQHF
clone size: NA; D gene: NA; V gene: TRBV5-4; J gene: TRBJ2-3; CDR3 DNA: TGTGCCAGCAGCCGACAGGGCACAGATACGCAGTATTTT; CDR3 protein: CASSRQGTDTQYF
clone size: NA; D gene: TRBD2; V gene: TRBV14; J gene: TRBJ2-3; CDR3 DNA: TGTGCCAGCAGCCAACTCTTAGCGGGGCCCCAGGATACGCAGTATTTT; CDR3 protein: CASSQLLAGPQDTQYF